The clone carrying this T cell receptor (beta chain) has at least ten counts. Antigen unknown. The record originates from a study of T cells in Graves' hyperthyroidism and ophthalmopathy. This CDR3 has 18 amino acids. Trimming pared 0 bases from V and 3 bases from J, leaving 20 bases between. CDR1 is MNHEY, CDR2 SVGEGT, per germline. Findings of the study overall: A 13 V-J signature model discriminated ophthalmopathy versus stable hyperthyroidism.

Template material for amplifying TCR beta CDR3 regions consisted of RNA transcripts. During a first-round RT-PCR of the TCR CDR3, the HTBI primer set was used. TCRdb processed the multiplex PCR reads anew with MiXCR; each CDR3 protein has one entry. The table has a few hundred thousand distinct CDR3 sequences, less than 20% seen once. Uncontrolled infection, other autoimmune disease, pregnancy or lactation barred patients from enrollment. Thyroid ultrasound, orbital computed tomography, clinical symptoms, and serum thyroxine and TRAb underpinned diagnoses. Out of roughly 9.1 ml of fresh peripheral blood came the PBMCs.

The sample consisted of blood. The rearrangement uses TRBV6-2 or TRBV6-3 and TRBJ1-2; the D is unclear. This clonotype was obtained from a woman in her twenties or thirties with Graves' hyperthyroidism. As DNA, the CDR3 is TGTGCCAGCAGTTACTCGTTTCAAGACCGCCGGAGGTACTATGGCTACACCTTC. Amino acid sequence: CASSYSFQDRRRYYGYTF.